Sequencing of this TCR beta chain was carried out in a study of blood T cell repertoires in COVID-19 (dated by TCRdb to about 2020). Regarding the study in general: The collaborator samples originated in the United States, Italy and Spain and spanned the acute and convalescent phases of COVID-19. The material from the prospective study consisted of cDNA or gDNA derived from T cells, B-cell-depleted T cells, or PBMCs. Subjects who had been exposed to COVID-19, were actively infected with it, or had recovered from it provided the deeply sampled blood TCRbeta repertoires that made up the dataset. The repertoires were released in a freely available public database intended as a resource for research on the immune response to SARS-CoV-2. Samples came from the ongoing ImmuneRACE study (first 160 participants) plus 1,254 subjects from 6 global collaborators. Nearly every sample came with metadata listing a de-identified subject ID, COVID-19 status, age in years and sex. Where available, HLA class I and class II types were obtained from metadata supplied by the sample provider rather than from assay-based typing.

CDR1 and CDR2 were assigned from the germline V gene as WSHSY and SAAADI. Deletion took 2 bases off V and 4 bases off J, with a span of 18 bases between the germline ends. Including cysteine and phenylalanine, the CDR3 has 16 amino acids. Only the CDR3 region is kept as DNA, spanning 48 bases read in frame from base 1. As to this clone: Its antigen is currently not known. Base qualities are not at hand, and no much larger clone is one base apart.

Whole blood was collected in K2EDTA tubes by collaborating institutions according to the institutions' own protocols. For TCRbeta analysis, collaborator samples were shipped as frozen whole blood, as isolated PBMCs, or as DNA extracted from either sample type. TCRbeta CDR3 regions were amplified from genomic DNA using the immunoSEQ Assay, a bias-controlled multiplex PCR. Regarding the original processing steps: The number of nucleated cells in each sample was estimated by amplification of reference gene primers within the assay. Sequence reads were collapsed and filtered to measure the absolute abundance of every unique TCRbeta CDR3 rearrangement. For each sample, productive Simpson clonality was calculated as the square root of Simpson's diversity index across productive rearrangements. In TCRdb, the immuneACCESS table is reduced to in-frame sequences with V and J assigned. These tables do not hold every clone; where another copy was compared, an unresolved V gene accounts for under half, and the others remain unexplained. For V, J and clone size, that table is used; D and trimming come from the DNA. The table for this sample lists over 400,000 clones; roughly 85% of them were counted only once. The ten largest clones add up to roughly 1.4% of the sample.

Study-wide findings and limitations: How much clinical and demographic metadata was included differed by source and by participant, and the metadata was provided uncurated.

Sequences were obtained from peripheral blood. The sequence joins TRBV10-2 to TRBJ2-7; 6 matching bases give a weak D call of TRBD2. The origin of this receptor is a woman in her 30s with active or convalescent COVID-19. The CDR3 amino acid sequence is: CASSEGRTRRSYEQYF. The DNA sequence is as follows: TGCGCCAGCAGTGAGGGGAGGACCCGCCGATCTTACGAGCAGTACTTC.